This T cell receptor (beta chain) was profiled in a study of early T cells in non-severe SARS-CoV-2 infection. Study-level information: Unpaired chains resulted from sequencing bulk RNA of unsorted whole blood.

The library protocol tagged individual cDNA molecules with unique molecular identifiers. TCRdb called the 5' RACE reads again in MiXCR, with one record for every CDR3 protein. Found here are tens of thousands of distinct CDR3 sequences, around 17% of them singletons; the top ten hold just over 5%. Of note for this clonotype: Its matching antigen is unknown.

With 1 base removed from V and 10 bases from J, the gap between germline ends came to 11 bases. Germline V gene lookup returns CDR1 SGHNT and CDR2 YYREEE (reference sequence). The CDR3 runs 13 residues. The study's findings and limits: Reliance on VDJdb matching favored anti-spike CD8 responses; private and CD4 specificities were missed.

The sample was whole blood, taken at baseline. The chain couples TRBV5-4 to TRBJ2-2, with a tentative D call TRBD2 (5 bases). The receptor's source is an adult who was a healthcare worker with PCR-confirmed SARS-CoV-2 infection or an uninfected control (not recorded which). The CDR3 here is CASSLWETEELFF. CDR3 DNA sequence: TGTGCCAGCAGCTTGTGGGAGACGGAGGAGCTGTTTTTT. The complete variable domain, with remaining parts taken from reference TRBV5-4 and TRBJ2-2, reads ETGVTQSPTHLIKTRGQQVTLRCSSQSGHNTVSWYQQALGQGPQFIFQYYREEENGRGNFPPRFSGLQFPNYSSELNVNALELDDSALYLCASSLWETEELFFGEGSRLTVL.